These T cell receptor beta chains were read from a single sample in a study of neoadjuvant anti-PD-1 for oral cavity cancer. The table came from immunoSEQ multiplex PCR; TCRdb's copy has only in-frame clones and leaves some out. The sample contains about 9,500 clones, less than 70% of which appear only once. The sequencing used PBMCs, collected after nivolumab (anti-PD-1) treatment. Receptors originate from a person aged 40 to 85 with oral cavity squamous cell carcinoma. CDR3s include the opening cysteine and the closing phenylalanine or tryptophan. D genes are given only for firm matches. The listing skips clone size in some rows; elsewhere it reads once, few, many or a size class.

TRBJ1-3,.,TRBV14,.,CASSQVDSGNTIYF,TGTGCCAGCAGCCAAGTCGACTCTGGAAACACCATATATTTT
TRBJ1-6,.,TRBV6-5,.,CASSKDTDYSPLHF,TGTGCCAGCAGTAAGGACACGGATTATTCACCCCTCCACTTT
TRBJ2-5,.,TRBV5-1,.,CASSFAPQETQYF,TGCGCCAGCAGCTTCGCACCTCAAGAGACCCAGTACTTC
TRBJ1-3,.,TRBV6-5,.,CASSPTGKTGNTIYF,TGTGCCAGCAGTCCCACAGGGAAGACTGGAAACACCATATATTTT
TRBJ1-6,.,TRBV27,.,CASSLLWTKNSPLHF,TGTGCCAGCAGTTTATTATGGACAAAAAATTCACCCCTCCACTTT
TRBJ2-1,TRBD1,TRBV29-1,.,CSSPGTTPGQGEFF,TGCAGCTCCCCGGGTACTACTCCGGGACAGGGCGAGTTCTTC
TRBJ1-3,.,TRBV5-6,once,CASSLVGVIGNTIYF,TGTGCCAGCAGCCTCGTGGGAGTTATTGGAAACACCATATATTTT
TRBJ2-7,TRBD2,TRBV5-4,few,CASSLGLAGGEQYF,TGTGCCAGCAGCTTGGGACTAGCGGGAGGCGAGCAGTACTTC
TRBJ1-6,.,TRBV6-5,.,CASSYGGDGNSPLHF,TGTGCCAGCAGTTACGGGGGGGACGGTAATTCACCCCTCCACTTT
TRBJ1-3,.,TRBV7-2,.,CASSTSSGGNTIYF,TGTGCCAGCAGCACAAGCTCTGGGGGAAACACCATATATTTT
TRBJ2-2,.,TRBV25-1,.,CASSLGGGANTGELFF,TGTGCCAGCAGTCTTGGGGGGGGCGCGAACACCGGGGAGCTGTTTTTT
TRBJ1-3,TRBD1,TRBV5-5,.,CASSHDRVGNTIYF,TGTGCCAGCAGCCATGACAGGGTGGGAAACACCATATATTTT
TRBJ2-1,.,TRBV7-7,.,CASSLDGDVDEQFF,TGTGCCAGCAGCTTAGACGGGGATGTCGATGAGCAGTTCTTC
TRBJ2-4,.,TRBV4-1,.,CASSPSARVNIQYF,TGCGCCAGCAGCCCTAGCGCAAGAGTTAACATTCAGTACTTC
TRBJ1-6,.,TRBV2,.,CAGGRGYNSPLHF,TGTGCTGGGGGCAGGGGCTATAATTCACCCCTCCACTTT
TRBJ1-1,.,TRBV19,.,CASTSSRGHNLNTEAFF,TGTGCCAGTACCTCCTCGCGAGGGCACAACTTGAACACTGAAGCTTTCTTT
TRBJ1-5,.,TRBV19,.,CASSANRASNQPQHF,TGTGCCAGTAGCGCCAACAGGGCTAGCAATCAGCCCCAGCATTTT
TRBJ2-3,.,TRBV27,.,CASSFGHPGDTQYF,TGTGCCAGCAGTTTCGGTCACCCTGGGGATACGCAGTATTTT
TRBJ2-6,.,TRBV5-1,.,CASSLDVGDGANVLTF,TGCGCCAGCAGCTTGGATGTAGGGGATGGGGCCAACGTCCTGACTTTC
TRBJ2-7,TRBD1,TRBV19,.,CASSTGQGLNEQYF,TGTGCCAGTAGCACGGGACAGGGGCTCAACGAGCAGTACTTC
TRBJ1-5,.,TRBV10-3,.,CAISESSGAGQPQHF,TGTGCCATCAGTGAGTCGAGTGGGGCCGGTCAGCCCCAGCATTTT
TRBJ1-2,.,TRBV7-9,few,CASSSLGGYTF,TGTGCCAGCAGCTCCTTGGGGGGCTACACCTTC
TRBJ2-1,TRBD2,TRBV19,few,CASSERTSGINEQFF,TGTGCCAGTAGTGAACGGACTAGCGGGATCAATGAGCAGTTCTTC
TRBJ1-2,TRBD1,TRBV18,.,CASSPLGTEGYTF,TGTGCCAGCTCACCACTAGGGACAGAGGGCTACACCTTC
TRBJ2-2,TRBD2,TRBV6-5,few,CASSGEIAGTGELFF,TGTGCCAGCAGTGGGGAGATAGCGGGGACCGGGGAGCTGTTTTTT
TRBJ1-3,.,TRBV15,.,CATSNGNTIYF,TGTGCCACCAGCAACGGAAACACCATATATTTT
TRBJ2-3,.,TRBV30,once,CAWSVSGDTQYF,TGTGCCTGGAGTGTTAGCGGAGATACGCAGTATTTT
TRBJ1-4,.,TRBV7-9,.,CASSSQQGPNPTNEKLFF,TGTGCCAGCAGCTCTCAACAAGGACCTAACCCAACTAATGAAAAACTGTTTTTT
TRBJ1-5,.,TRBV7-9,.,CASSLGQPQHF,TGTGCCAGCAGCTTAGGTCAGCCCCAGCATTTT
TRBJ1-6,TRBD1,TRBV19,.,CASKGGTGVFVNSPLHF,TGTGCCAGTAAAGGGGGGACAGGGGTATTTGTGAATTCACCCCTCCACTTT
TRBJ1-2,.,TRBV5-4,.,CASSLGGEGYTF,TGTGCCAGCAGCTTGGGAGGGGAAGGCTACACCTTC
TRBJ1-1,.,TRBV5-1,few,CASSLDLRGNTEAFF,TGCGCCAGCAGCTTGGATTTGAGGGGAAACACTGAAGCTTTCTTT
TRBJ2-2,.,TRBV7-9,.,CASSLAASGELFF,TGTGCCAGCAGCTTAGCGGCGTCCGGGGAGCTGTTTTTT
TRBJ1-2,.,TRBV6-1,.,CASSRQFYGYTF,TGTGCCAGCAGTAGACAGTTCTATGGCTACACCTTC
TRBJ1-2,TRBD1,TRBV27,few,CASSPLSGQLETF,TGTGCCAGCAGTCCCCTTTCGGGACAGCTAGAAACCTTC
TRBJ1-6,.,TRBV9,.,CASSPLGSYNSPLHF,TGTGCCAGCAGCCCCCTAGGATCCTATAATTCACCCCTCCACTTT
TRBJ2-5,.,TRBV6-5,.,CASSRGRKETQYF,TGTGCCAGCAGCCGGGGGCGAAAAGAGACCCAGTACTTC
TRBJ1-4,.,TRBV19,.,CASSSSPMVAEKLFF,TGTGCCAGTAGTTCTTCCCCCATGGTGGCGGAAAAACTGTTTTTT
TRBJ2-2,TRBD1,TRBV2,.,CASRGTGRGTGELFF,TGTGCCAGCAGGGGGACAGGTCGGGGCACCGGGGAGCTGTTTTTT
TRBJ1-1,.,TRBV2,.,CASRTGTVNTEAFF,TGTGCCAGCAGAACCGGGACGGTGAACACTGAAGCTTTCTTT
TRBJ1-1,.,TRBV15,.,CATRGVDTEAFF,TGTGCCACCAGAGGGGTGGACACTGAAGCTTTCTTT
TRBJ2-7,TRBD2,TRBV9,.,CASSVGVAGGLYEQYF,TGTGCCAGCAGCGTAGGGGTAGCGGGGGGTCTATACGAGCAGTACTTC
TRBJ1-3,.,TRBV6-1,.,CASRKGIDSGNTIYF,TGTGCCAGCAGGAAGGGTATTGATTCTGGAAACACCATATATTTT
TRBJ1-5,TRBD1,TRBV2,.,CASRGGTGSNQPQHF,TGTGCCAGCAGGGGGGGGACAGGGAGCAATCAGCCCCAGCATTTT
TRBJ2-1,TRBD2,TRBV5-1,.,CASSFTGTSGRREQFF,TGCGCCAGCAGCTTTACCGGGACTAGCGGGAGGCGTGAGCAGTTCTTC
TRBJ1-4,.,TRBV12-5,.,CASGSPARLFF,TGTGCTAGTGGTTCCCCCGCGAGACTGTTTTTT
TRBJ2-3,TRBD2,TRBV11-3,.,CASSRGGANTDTQYF,TGTGCCAGCAGCCGGGGGGGGGCGAACACAGATACGCAGTATTTT
TRBJ2-5,TRBD1,TRBV4-1,.,CASSQISGTGETQYF,TGCGCCAGCAGCCAGATTTCCGGGACAGGGGAGACCCAGTACTTC
TRBJ1-5,TRBD1,TRBV5-6,.,CASSLGGTASNQPQHF,TGTGCCAGCAGCTTGGGCGGGACAGCTTCCAATCAGCCCCAGCATTTT
TRBJ2-7,.,TRBV6-5,once,CASSYSDDGSYEQYF,TGTGCCAGCAGTTACAGCGATGACGGAAGCTACGAGCAGTACTTC
TRBJ1-4,.,TRBV7-9,.,CASKGLYNEKLFF,TGTGCCAGCAAGGGACTGTATAATGAAAAACTGTTTTTT
TRBJ1-6,.,TRBV18,few,CASSLGQHNSPLHF,TGTGCCAGCTCACTAGGACAGCATAATTCACCCCTCCACTTT
TRBJ1-5,.,TRBV2,.,CASRGTSSNQPQHF,TGTGCCAGCAGGGGAACAAGTAGCAATCAGCCCCAGCATTTT
TRBJ1-1,.,TRBV7-8,few,CASSSPGEVSEAFF,TGTGCCAGCAGCTCCCCCGGGGAGGTTTCTGAAGCTTTCTTT
TRBJ1-1,.,TRBV11-2,.,CASSAVGFFVGTEAFF,TGTGCCAGCAGCGCAGTCGGGTTCTTTGTGGGCACTGAAGCTTTCTTT
TRBJ2-5,.,TRBV6-1,.,CASSEGWSRGRQETQYF,TGTGCCAGCAGTGAGGGTTGGAGTAGGGGTCGCCAAGAGACCCAGTACTTC
TRBJ2-1,.,TRBV9,.,CASSVDPAFSYNEQFF,TGTGCCAGCAGCGTAGACCCAGCTTTTTCCTACAATGAGCAGTTCTTC
TRBJ2-2,.,TRBV4-1,once,CASSQGLRERTGELFF,TGCGCCAGCAGCCAGGGTCTCAGGGAACGCACCGGGGAGCTGTTTTTT